This T cell receptor (beta chain) was retrieved from a study of cytomegalovirus exposure and HLA in healthy donors (dated by TCRdb to the late 2010s). With respect to the entire study: An earlier analysis of approximately 640 of the donors reported about 290 Gb of sequence data and 120 million or so unique TCR beta sequences from about 180 million T cells. The study profiled the T cell repertoires of hundreds of subjects by immunosequencing and related them to cytomegalovirus serostatus. In a later analysis, previously published TCR beta repertoires from 666 donors were re-analyzed and high-resolution HLA genotyping was added so that TCR occurrence patterns could be studied. The later analysis used no new phenotypic data to find candidate immune exposures, relying instead on TCR beta sequences and their occurrence across donors. An earlier analysis of around 580 of the donors used high-throughput TCR beta sequencing to judge whether each TCR beta V gene segment behaved as functional or pseudogenic. High-throughput TCR immunosequencing, statistical association of individual TCRs with disease status, and machine learning were combined to predict cytomegalovirus infection status. An early release that covered about 600 HLA-typed donors contained approximately 300 gigabases of sequencing data and tens of millions of unique TCR sequences. Because of strong linkage in the cohort, five DR-DQ haplotypes were treated as single units for association and clustering. Every repertoire in the discovery cohort had been generated on one and the same sequencing platform. HLA typing covered class I and class II loci at four-digit resolution. Donor age, sex, ethnicity and CMV serostatus were collected together with the repertoire data. Among around 400 genotyped donors of the cohort, an average of around 250,000 unique TCR beta nucleotide sequences was sequenced per donor, of which about 18% were non-productive. A later genetic analysis took genome-wide SNP genotypes for about three fifths of the 666 donors and used that subset as a discovery cohort. The study aimed to test whether cataloging public T cell receptors could reveal signatures of past pathogen exposure. Besides the first cohort of under 700 subjects, a separate validation cohort made up of around 120 different subjects was used. Of the approximately 400 genotyped donors, around 81% fell in the genetic ancestry cluster associated with self-reported Caucasian donors. Typing coverage differed by locus: A, B, C, DRB1 and DQB1 were typed in roughly 629-640 donors, DQA1 in approximately 520, DPA1 in some 570, and DPB1 in 472. What the study reported, not specific to this receptor: According to a later analysis, parvovirus B19, influenza, CMV and Epstein-Barr virus appeared linked to several top co-occurrence clusters. In vitro tests confirmed that a few of the cytomegalovirus-associated TCR beta chains recognize cytomegalovirus antigens. In a later analysis, TCR association rates were found to vary across HLA loci, with the most associated TCRs seen for DRB1 alleles and the fewest for HLA-C alleles. Most TCR sequences were seen in very few donors, while some public TCRs were found in many individuals. Broadly in line with IMGT annotations, most TCR beta V segments showed up in productive rearrangements about 87% or about 30% of the time in an earlier analysis of around 550 of the donors. In a later analysis, most CMV-associated TCR beta chains were found to appear HLA-restricted, with HLA associations seemingly driven largely by CMV exposure. Specific HLA alleles were associated with 15,000 to 20,000 TCR beta sequences at a false discovery rate of 0.05 in a later analysis. Because some donors lacked HLA typing at each locus, the association tests relied only on the typed subset. Some IMGT-functional V segments, including TRBV6-2 and TRBV6-3, could not be told apart with the 87-base-pair reads, so those segments were excluded. The earlier analysis of 587 of the donors excluded over 15 rarely observed V segments, including chromosome 9 orphons, because counts were too low. Linkage disequilibrium might explain the correlated functional status among segregating V segments, but an unknown experimental factor could not be ruled out. A further reported finding was that TCR beta sequences accurately predicted the HLA-A and HLA-B alleles for most subjects in the first cohort. For the cohort, immune exposure information was limited to CMV serostatus. The cohort was sequenced for TCR beta chains only, and without alpha or paired-chain data the features that could be detected were limited. Compared with the roughly 670-donor mean, donors in an Asian-associated ancestry cluster had fewer N-insertions in productive TCRs, according to a later genetic analysis. In a later genetic analysis, a missense DCLRE1C variant was associated with V-gene and J-gene trimming of TCR beta chains, and the association was replicated in an independent cohort. In the study, around 150 TCR beta chains were listed as associated with cytomegalovirus. In both the original and validation cohorts, the classifier was reported to diagnose cytomegalovirus status with high specificity and sensitivity. Strong co-occurrence of HLA alleles, especially DR and DQ, made assigning TCR associations to individual alleles difficult. A cluster of highly shared sequence variants was judged likely to be a technical artifact of the sequencing pipeline. Compared with equally common non-associated chains, HLA-associated TCR beta chains in a later analysis were more clonally expanded and had lower generation probabilities. Presence/absence analyses assumed roughly uniform sequencing depth across donors, an assumption that may not hold. The authors suggested that the approach could potentially be generalized to other disease states and immunological phenotypes.

CDR1 and CDR2, per the germline V gene, are SGHDN and FVKESK. V is pared back by 1 base and J by 1 base, with 9 bases lying between the germline termini. The CDR3 has 15 amino acids, counting the end cysteine and phenylalanine. The DNA shown is the 45-base CDR3, in frame from base 1. In total, approximately 700 healthy bone marrow donors made up the cohort. At the time of sampling, all cohort members were nominally healthy, though unrecorded immune exposures were likely present. The donor tested CMV seronegative, placing the donor among the 350 or so seronegative members of the cohort. Each donor provided a peripheral blood sample, and peripheral blood mononuclear cells were used for TCR beta sequencing. Genomic DNA extraction from the blood cell samples was performed with the Qiagen DNeasy Blood Extraction Kit. The library was prepared using the immunoSEQ multiplex PCR assay. For the multiplex PCR, a mixture combining 60 forward primers for TCR Vbeta segments and 13 reverse primers for TCR Jbeta segments was used. The CDR3 region of rearranged TCR beta genes was amplified from genomic DNA with a multiplex PCR assay. The Illumina HiSeq System was used to sequence the amplified TCR beta libraries as 87-base-pair reads. On the authors' methods: A later analysis tallied roughly 76 million unique TCR beta chains across the 666 repertoires, and approximately 9.9 million of those chains were shared by two or more donors. A nearest-neighbor algorithm error-corrected the raw reads and collapsed the reads into unique sequences, merging closely related sequences to remove PCR and sequencing errors. To assign V, D and J gene segments, CDR3 sequences were aligned to IMGT reference sequences. For a sequence to be retained, at least a six-nucleotide match to both a V gene segment and a J gene segment was required. A rearrangement counted as productive if the CDR3 had no stop codons and remained in frame with V and J, and every other rearrangement counted as non-productive. CDR3 was defined by IMGT convention, running from the second conserved V-encoded cysteine to the conserved J-encoded phenylalanine. Sequences without an unambiguous match to a single V gene segment were excluded from the earlier analysis of approximately 560 of the donors. An earlier analysis of some 610 of the donors called V segments functional above 56.7% productive rearrangements and segregating when the between-donor standard deviation exceeded 5%. A statistical classification framework was developed to diagnose cytomegalovirus status using the catalog of TCR beta chain sequences. In a later analysis, TCR nucleotide sequences were compared against IMGT/GENE-DB human TR gene sequences so that V and J genes could be assigned. In a later analysis, CDR3 sequences and most-parsimonious VDJ recombination scenarios were assigned using the TCRdist pipeline. A later analysis defined each TCR beta chain by its CDR3 amino acid sequence plus V-gene family, and excluded reads lacking a unique V-gene family. In a later analysis, fewer than 600 highly shared, low-generation-probability nucleotide sequences were removed to address suspected cross-contamination and a sequencing artifact. A later analysis calculated a clonal expansion index for each public chain from normalized within-repertoire ranks of inferred template counts. In a later analysis, generation probabilities were computed with a VDJ recombination model fitted to out-of-frame rearrangements, and the resulting probabilities were checked against IGoR. Hypergeometric tests were used in a later analysis to score TCR-TCR, TCR-HLA and TCR-CMV co-occurrence, with a repertoire-size bias correction applied to the TCR pairs. In a later analysis, false discovery rates were estimated by permuting HLA or CMV assignments 20 times. A later analysis grouped co-occurring TCRs with DBSCAN, adding TCRdist sequence similarity when clustering within HLA-allele-positive subsets. For co-occurrence clustering, repertoires with fewer than 30,000 or more than 120,000 public chains were excluded, along with 4 to 6 repertoires with anomalous nucleotide sharing. What TCRdb holds here is the immuneACCESS table cut down to in-frame rearrangements. Part of the clones is not present; checked against another copy, under half of the missing clones reflect an unresolved V gene, and the others are unexplained. Clone size and V and J calls were adopted from that table, with D and trimming inferred from the DNA. The sample table holds more than 95,000 clones, of which less than 80% were seen once. Around 1.2% of the sample lies in the top ten.

Remarks on this clone: Its cognate antigen has yet to be identified. Per-nucleotide qualities are absent, and no much larger clonotype sits a single base away.

The TCR originated in a man aged 25-45 years in good health and CMV-seronegative. The specimen sequenced was PBMCs. The chain is encoded by TRBV14 joined to TRBJ2-3, with a tentative D gene TRBD1 over 6 matching bases. The nucleotide sequence is given as TGTGCCAGCAGCCAAGGAGGGGGTGGCACAGATACGCAGTATTTT. Protein translation: CASSQGGGGTDTQYF.